This T cell receptor beta chain is from a study of cytomegalovirus exposure and HLA in healthy donors. Overall study context: The platform used for the roughly 130 validation repertoires matched that of the 666 first-cohort repertoires, a later analysis reported. The study's findings and limits: Rare TCR sequences predominated, though certain public TCRs were found in many donors. Researchers catalogued about 150 TCR beta chains as cytomegalovirus-associated.

Per the germline V gene, CDR1 is SQVTM and CDR2 is ANQGSEA. V shed 1 base, J shed 2 bases, and the junction held 9 bases outside the gene matches. The CDR3 consists of 16 residues. Turning to this clone: Its antigen is unidentified.

The table came from immunoSEQ multiplex PCR; TCRdb's copy has only in-frame clones and leaves some out. Among some 170,000 clones listed, roughly nine tenths were seen once. V gene TRBV29-1 combines with J gene TRBJ2-5, with 8 positions matching TRBD2. The TCR sequence derives from a man younger than 35 in good health and CMV-seropositive. The material sequenced was PBMCs. In DNA form, the CDR3 reads TGCAGCGTTGAAGTTCGGGGGGGGCGTTGGCAAGAGACCCAGTACTTC. This translates into CSVEVRGGRWQETQYF.